Each of the 29 T cell receptor beta chains below was sequenced from the same sample in a study of T cells in Graves' hyperthyroidism and ophthalmopathy. Amplified TCR beta CDR3 regions derived from RNA transcripts. Initially, a first-round RT-PCR of the TCR CDR3 employed the HTBI primer set. In TCRdb, the multiplex PCR reads were re-called with MiXCR into one record per CDR3 protein. Of some 560,000 distinct CDR3 sequences in the sample, 14% are singletons; the top ten hold approximately 13%. The specimen sequenced was blood. The receptors come from a woman aged 40-49 years with Graves' hyperthyroidism.

This clonotype occurred many times. The chain has TRBV7-9 and TRBJ2-3, with 9 bases matching TRBD1. V shed 1 base and J 5 bases; nucleotides not matched to a gene: 7. There are 16 residues in the CDR3. Germline CDR1 is SEHNR and CDR2 is FQNEAQ (reference sequence). The CDR3 sequence is CASSLVGQGKKDTQYF. The DNA of the CDR3 is TGTGCCAGCAGCTTAGTAGGACAGGGGAAAAAAGATACGCAGTATTTT.

The rearrangement links TRBV6-1 to TRBJ2-1; 9 nucleotides align to TRBD2. This CDR3 has 18 residues. Trimming removed 2 bases from V and 15 bases from J; junction bases left unmatched: 23. Germline CDR1 reads MNHNS; CDR2 reads SASEGT. For the CDR3, the DNA is TGTGCCAGCAGTGAATCACTCGGGAGGCGGGAGGGCCACACCGACCCGTTCTTC. Translated: CASSESLGRREGHTDPFF.

This clonotype was seen at least ten times. This chain uses TRBV12-3 or TRBV12-4 with TRBJ2-3, with D maybe TRBD2 (6 bases). The CDR3 length is 14 residues. Trimming removed 6 bases from V and 3 bases from J, with 13 bases in between. This CDR3 is CASSLGLPTDTQYF. CDR3 DNA: TGTGCCAGCAGCCTCGGACTACCAACAGATACGCAGTATTTT.

This clonotype was counted a few times. The gene calls are TRBV20-1 and TRBJ2-1; 14 nucleotides align to TRBD2. The V gene end was trimmed by 6 bases and the J gene end by 5 bases; junction bases not matched to a gene: 9. The germline gives CDR1 DFQATT, CDR2 SNEGSKA (reference sequence). The CDR3 is 16 amino acids. CDR3 region: CSALIGTSGRDNEQFF. The CDR3 DNA follows: TGCAGTGCCCTGATTGGGACTAGCGGGAGAGACAATGAGCAGTTCTTC.

This clonotype was seen many times. The V gene is TRBV7-2, the J gene TRBJ2-1; TRBD2 matches at 7 bases. CDR3 length: 16 amino acids. The V segment lost 5 bases and the J segment 9 bases; nucleotides outside the gene matches: 16. The germline V gene has CDR1 SGHTA and CDR2 FQGNSA. CDR3 in amino acids: CASSVATGTTFTEQFF. CDR3 DNA sequence: TGTGCCAGCAGCGTCGCAACCGGGACTACCTTTACTGAGCAGTTCTTC.

This clonotype was seen more than once but under ten times. The chain recombines TRBV20-1 with TRBJ1-4; the D is unclear. Germline V gene data show CDR1 as DFQATT and CDR2 as SNEGSKA (reference sequence). This CDR3 spans 12 amino acids. Between the trimmed V and J ends, which lost 3 bases and 5 bases, there was a span of 7 bases. The CDR3 nucleotides are TGCAGTGCTAGTTTCAGGAATGAAAAACTGTTTTTT. Its translation is CSASFRNEKLFF.

J is TRBJ2-3 and V is TRBV7-9, with 10 bases aligning to TRBD2. Germline trimming cut 5 bases from V and 2 bases from J; bases unmatched to any gene: 7. CDR1 is SEHNR, CDR2 FQNEAQ, per germline (reference sequence). The CDR3 has 16 residues. CDR3 sequence (DNA): TGTGCCAGCAGCCTCGGGACTAGCGAAGACACAGATACGCAGTATTTT. Translation: CASSLGTSEDTDTQYF. The variable domain in full, with the rest retrieved from reference TRBV7-9 and TRBJ2-3, is DTGVSQNPRHKITKRGQNVTFRCDPISEHNRLYWYRQTLGQGPEFLTYFQNEAQLEKSRLLSDRFSAERPKGSFSTLEIQRTEQGDSAMYLCASSLGTSEDTDTQYFGPGTRLTVL.

In its sample, this clonotype was seen many times. The chain recombines TRBV6-1 with TRBJ1-1, with TRBD1 matching over 8 bases. CDR1 is MNHNS and CDR2 is SASEGT in the germline V gene. With 1 base clipped from V and 4 bases from J, the junction kept 5 bases outside the gene matches. CDR3 length: 15 residues. The CDR3, as DNA: TGTGCCAGCAGTGAAGACCACAGGGGGAGCACTGAAGCTTTCTTT. This gives the protein CASSEDHRGSTEAFF.

This clonotype was observed many times. V usage is TRBV5-1 and J usage is TRBJ1-2, with D perhaps TRBD1 (5 bases). CDR1 is SGHRS, CDR2 YFSETQ, per germline. V was cut by 4 bases and J by 6 bases, with 16 bases left in between. This CDR3 has 14 amino acids. In DNA form, the CDR3 reads TGCGCCAGCAGCGACAGAGAGGGTGTACATGGCTACACCTTC. Protein: CASSDREGVHGYTF. Full variable domain (outside the CDR3, taken from reference TRBV5-1 and TRBJ1-2): KAGVTQTPRYLIKTRGQQVTLSCSPISGHRSVSWYQQTPGQGLQFLFEYFSETQRNKGNFPGRFSGRQFSNSRSEMNVSTLELGDSALYLCASSDREGVHGYTFGSGTRLTVV.

This sequence joins TRBV28 and TRBJ1-1, with TRBD1 matching 9 bases. V was clipped by 0 bases and J by 4 bases; unmatched bases: 3. CDR3 length: 15 amino acids. Germline values: CDR1 MDHEN, CDR2 SYDVKM. Here the CDR3 DNA reads TGTGCCAGCAGTTTATGGCGACAGGGGGGCACTGAAGCTTTCTTT. It specifies CASSLWRQGGTEAFF.

The V and J genes are TRBV6-5 and TRBJ1-4, with TRBD1 matching 9 bases. Germline CDR1 MNHEY, CDR2 SVGAGI. The CDR3 loop spans 21 amino acids. The J segment lost 3 bases and the V segment lost 4 bases, leaving 21 bases of the junction unmatched. CDR3 region: CASSSETWDRAKHTANEKLFF. The CDR3 nucleotides are TGTGCCAGCAGTTCGGAAACGTGGGACAGGGCCAAACATACAGCTAATGAAAAACTGTTTTTT.

This clonotype occurred a few times. V and J are TRBV10-2 and TRBJ2-5; no reliable D call. This CDR3 is built from 16 residues. The germline CDR1 and CDR2 sequences are WSHSY and SAAADI. Between the trimmed V and J ends, which lost 6 bases and 4 bases, there was a span of 21 bases. The CDR3 sequence: CASRGSGHAVVETQYF. The CDR3 nucleotides read TGCGCCAGCAGAGGTTCAGGCCACGCTGTAGTAGAGACCCAGTACTTC.

This clonotype was detected many times. CDR3 sequence reads: CASSVEISENEQFF. For the CDR3, the DNA is TGTGCCAGCAGCGTCGAGATTTCCGAGAATGAGCAGTTCTTC. The V call is TRBV7-6, the J call TRBJ2-1; D is uncertain. Germline-derived CDR1 and CDR2 are SGHVS and FNYEAQ. The CDR3 consists of 14 residues. V lost 5 bases, J lost 7 bases, and 15 bases lay in between.

This clonotype was recorded many times. This chain links TRBV30 with TRBJ1-1, with no clear D. Trimming left V 1 base short and J 7 bases short, with 13 bases between. Germline CDR1 is GTSNPN and CDR2 is SVGIG (reference sequence). The CDR3 spans 13 residues. In nucleotides, the CDR3 is TGTGCCTGGAGTGGTGGGTCTCGGGGTGAAGCTTTCTTT. Its protein is CAWSGGSRGEAFF.

The gene calls are TRBV12-3 or TRBV12-4 and TRBJ1-2, with D maybe TRBD1 (5 bases). Trimming cost V 6 bases and J 4 bases, with 24 bases left between them. The CDR3 totals 17 residues. CDR3 sequence reads: CASRSLSGTGRLYGYTF. DNA for the CDR3: TGTGCCAGCAGGTCTTTATCCGGGACGGGGCGGCTCTATGGCTACACCTTC.

This clonotype has at least ten counts. The V call is TRBV10-1, the J call TRBJ2-2; TRBD1 matches 10 bases. J was trimmed by 3 bases and V by 0 bases; bases with no gene match: 10. CDR1 is WNHNN, CDR2 SYGVQD, per germline (reference sequence). This CDR3 comprises 19 residues. The CDR3 loop reads CASSESLDPGTGDTGELFF. The CDR3 DNA reads as TGCGCCAGCAGTGAGTCGTTAGACCCCGGGACAGGGGACACCGGGGAGCTGTTTTTT.

The V gene is TRBV4-1, the J gene TRBJ2-7; tentative D call: TRBD2 (7 bases). The CDR3 totals 14 residues. Germline CDR1 and CDR2: MGHRA and YSYEKL. Trimming left V 6 bases short and J 1 base short, with 13 bases between. The CDR3: CASSVGGPSYEQYF. DNA for the CDR3: TGCGCCAGCAGTGTGGGGGGGCCTTCCTACGAGCAGTACTTC.

This clonotype was seen only a few times. V is TRBV7-2 and J is TRBJ2-5; TRBD2 matches 7 bases. Germline values: CDR1 SGHTA, CDR2 FQGNSA. CDR3 length: 14 amino acids. With V trimmed by 4 bases and J by 1 base, 3 bases remained unmatched. The CDR3 nucleotides read TGTGCCAGCAGCTCTCTAGCGGTCCAAGAGACCCAGTACTTC. Amino acid sequence: CASSSLAVQETQYF.

This clonotype was recorded a few times. CDR3 DNA sequence: TGTGCCAGCAGCTCGTGGACTAGCGGGAGGTCAGATACGCAGTATTTT. This gives the protein CASSSWTSGRSDTQYF. This chain links TRBV11-2 with TRBJ2-3, with 14 bases matching TRBD2. This CDR3 has 16 residues. Germline V gene data show CDR1 as SGHAT and CDR2 as FQNNGV. The V and J ends lost 4 bases and 4 bases, in that order; junction bases with no gene match: 4.

The V gene is TRBV10-3, the J gene TRBJ1-1; D remains ambiguous. Trimming removed 8 bases from V and 5 bases from J, with 12 bases in between. Per the germline V gene, CDR1 is ENHRY and CDR2 is SYGVKD. The CDR3 totals 12 residues. The CDR3 coding sequence is TGTGCCATCGCTCGGCCGGGGACTGAAGCTTTCTTT. Translating gives CAIARPGTEAFF.

The chain combines TRBV4-1 with TRBJ2-1; weak D call: TRBD1 (5 bases). Germline CDR1 is MGHRA and CDR2 is YSYEKL. The length of the CDR3 is 13 residues. V shed 1 base and J shed 9 bases, with 10 bases lying between them. The CDR3 region is CASSQGGHPEQFF. CDR3 in DNA: TGCGCCAGCAGCCAAGGCGGACACCCTGAGCAGTTCTTC.

The table lists this clonotype with many counts. The rearrangement joins TRBV6-1 to TRBJ1-5; unclear D gene. V lost 1 base, J lost 0 bases, and 10 bases lay in between. This CDR3 region has 16 residues. Germline CDR1 and CDR2: MNHNS and SASEGT. The CDR3 coding sequence is TGTGCCAGCAGTGAAGTCGGGATGAGTAGCAATCAGCCCCAGCATTTT. As protein: CASSEVGMSSNQPQHF.

This clonotype showed up just a few times. The junction departs from germline at one end; a sequencing error may be responsible. V and J are TRBV2 and TRBJ1-4, with D maybe TRBD1 (5 bases). CDR3 length equals 14 residues. Germline lookup yields CDR1 SNHLY and CDR2 FYNNEI. The CDR3 loop is CASNMGRGNDKLFF. The CDR3 DNA sequence: TGTGCCAGCAACATGGGACGGGGTAATGACAAACTGTTTTTT.

Many counts were recorded for this clonotype. The chain links TRBV20-1 to TRBJ2-3; 7 bases are a match to TRBD2. V lost 0 bases to trimming and J lost 3 bases; unmatched junction nucleotides: 6. This CDR3 region has 15 residues. Germline-derived CDR1 and CDR2 are DFQATT and SNEGSKA (reference sequence). The CDR3 DNA follows: TGCAGTGCTAGAGATGGGAGGGCCGGGACAGATACGCAGTATTTT. Its translation: CSARDGRAGTDTQYF.

The table lists this clonotype with many counts. CDR3 nucleotide sequence: TGCAGTGCCACCTCACCGGGCTTAAATTACGAGCAGTACTTC. This gives the protein CSATSPGLNYEQYF. The chain recombines TRBV20-1 with TRBJ2-7; D unresolved. The CDR3 is made up of 14 amino acids. Trimming pared 6 bases from V and 4 bases from J, leaving 19 bases between. Germline V gene data show CDR1 as DFQATT and CDR2 as SNEGSKA (reference sequence).

This clonotype was observed a handful of times. CDR3 in DNA: TGTGCCAGTAGTAATACAGGGGTGAACACTGAAGCTTTCTTT. Translated: CASSNTGVNTEAFF. This sequence joins TRBV19 and TRBJ1-1; TRBD1 aligns across 7 bases. The CDR3 is made up of 14 amino acids. CDR1 is LNHDA and CDR2 is SQIVND in the germline V gene (reference sequence). The trim removed 4 bases at V and 0 bases at J, leaving 2 bases unmatched.

This clonotype was picked up many times. The chain links TRBV30 to TRBJ2-1; 11 bases match TRBD2. CDR3 length: 14 residues. J gave up 11 bases and V 2 bases, and 8 bases lay outside the gene matches. Germline CDR1 reads GTSNPN; CDR2 reads SVGIG (reference sequence). In nucleotides, the CDR3 is TGTGCCTGGAGTCTGGGGTTAGCGGGAGGGCAGCAGTTCTTC. Translating it yields CAWSLGLAGGQQFF.

This clonotype has ten or more counts. V is TRBV5-1 and J is TRBJ1-3; D perhaps matches TRBD1 (6 bases). Looked up from germline, CDR1 is SGHRS and CDR2 is YFSETQ. The CDR3 is 15 residues long. Trimming removed 2 bases at V and 0 bases at J, with 9 bases between. CDR3 sequence reads: CASSFQGNSGNTIYF. Written as DNA, the CDR3 is TGCGCCAGCAGCTTCCAGGGGAACTCTGGAAACACCATATATTTT.

In its sample, this clonotype was seen a few times. The chain's CDR3 is CASSISGRDGETQYF. CDR3 nucleotide sequence: TGTGCCAGCAGTATAAGCGGGAGAGATGGAGAGACCCAGTACTTC. The chain recombines TRBV5-5 with TRBJ2-5; 8 bases map to TRBD2. CDR3 length equals 15 residues. Germline-derived CDR1 and CDR2 are SGHKS and YYEKEE (reference sequence). The V gene end was trimmed by 5 bases and the J gene end by 4 bases; junction bases not matched to a gene: 10.